This TCR beta chain was identified in a study of blood T cell repertoires in COVID-19. Using immunoSEQ multiplex PCR, the repertoire was profiled, and TCRdb retains in-frame clones only, with some absent. The sample consists of around 130,000 clones, 65% to 90% of them appearing once. Participant-reported clinical history was the basis for cohort assignment. CDR3 size: 11 residues. Germline CDR1 SEHNR, CDR2 FQNEAQ (reference sequence). The germline V and J ends were trimmed by 8 bases and 10 bases, with 12 bases remaining between them. This chain connects TRBV7-9 to TRBJ2-1; D is uncertain. This TCR derives from a woman between 45 and 65 years old who had recovered from COVID-19. The source material was PBMCs or T cells enriched from blood (not recorded which). The CDR3 is CASGVRIEQFF. CDR3 in DNA: TGTGCCAGCGGAGTCCGGATCGAGCAGTTCTTC.